The 11 T cell receptor beta chains below all came from one sample that was sequenced in a study of human T cells and chemical hapten exposure. Sample time point: patch test 2, 6 weeks after DPC sensitization. The treatment: therapeutic diphenylcyclopropenone sensitization with weekly scalp DPC. A single record per CDR3 protein comes from TCRdb applying MiXCR to the RACE reads. The profile shows 350,000 to 400,000 distinct CDR3 sequences, just under 6.5% of them singletons. Sequenced here: whole blood, sampled in connection with sensitization to the hapten diphenylcyclopropenone (DPC). The receptors were gathered from a young woman with alopecia areata. Some clones in this sample may be carry-over from other donors' samples.

This clonotype was detected a few times. The rearrangement joins TRBV28 to TRBJ2-2, with a weak D call TRBD1 (6 bases). The CDR3 is 16 amino acids. CDR1 and CDR2 (germline): MDHEN, SYDVKM. Trimming shortened V by 2 bases and J by 5 bases, and 15 bases separated the two germline ends. The CDR3 region is CASSLGDKRGTGELFF. The CDR3 coding sequence is TGTGCCAGCAGTTTAGGGGACAAAAGGGGGACCGGGGAGCTGTTTTTT.

The V gene is TRBV7-2, the J gene TRBJ1-6; D not certain. The germline V gene has CDR1 SGHTA and CDR2 FQGNSA. Trimming removed 5 bases at V and 10 bases at J, with 12 bases between. CDR3 length equals 13 residues. CDR3 amino acids: CASSQNDGSPLHF. The CDR3 nucleotides read TGTGCCAGCAGCCAGAACGACGGATCACCCCTCCACTTT.

To note about this clonotype: A much larger clone sits a single nucleotide away, making a read error possible. The chain joins TRBV7-9 to TRBJ2-7, with TRBD1 identical over 8 bases. Looked up from germline, CDR1 is SEHNR and CDR2 is FQNEAQ (reference sequence). There are 15 residues in the CDR3. The CDR3 sequence is CASRRGSGGFYEQHF. Here the CDR3 DNA reads TGTGCCAGCAGACGGGGGTCAGGGGGCTTTTACGAGCAGCACTTC.

This clonotype was seen repeatedly, ten times or more. This chain links TRBV29-1 with TRBJ2-3; possibly TRBD1 for D (6 bases). CDR1 is SQVTM, CDR2 ANQGSEA, per germline. The CDR3 has 14 amino acids. The ends were cut back, 7 bases at V and 2 bases at J, with 16 bases in the middle. CDR3 loop: CSAKTDSFTDTQYF. CDR3 DNA: TGCAGCGCTAAGACGGACAGCTTCACAGATACGCAGTATTTT.

This clonotype was seen a few times. The V and J genes are TRBV12-3 or TRBV12-4 and TRBJ1-1; tentatively, D is TRBD1 (5 bases). The length of the CDR3 is 16 residues. With 2 bases removed from V and 4 bases from J, the gap between germline ends came to 17 bases. The DNA of the CDR3 is TGTGCCAGCAGTTTATTCCCCCAAGGGGTGAGCACTGAAGCTTTCTTT. Translated, it gives CASSLFPQGVSTEAFF.

A remark on this clonotype: One end of the junction does not line up with germline, which may come from a read error. V gene TRBV3-1 combines with J gene TRBJ2-2; D is tentatively TRBD1 or TRBD2 (6 bases each). This CDR3 comprises 14 residues. Germline values: CDR1 LGHDT, CDR2 YNNKEL (reference sequence). The CDR3 is CASSRRGRTGEQFF. The CDR3 nucleotides read TGTGCCAGCAGCCGCCGGGGGCGAACCGGGGAGCAGTTTTTT.

In its sample, this clonotype was seen a few times. The CDR3 sequence: CASSQDWGAYGYTF. CDR3 nucleotide sequence: TGTGCCAGCAGCCAAGATTGGGGGGCCTATGGCTACACCTTC. This chain joins TRBV3-1 and TRBJ1-2; D is perhaps TRBD1 (6 bases). The ends were cut back, 0 bases at V and 4 bases at J, with 9 bases in the middle. This CDR3 has 14 amino acids. Germline V CDR1 and CDR2: LGHDT, YNNKEL (reference sequence).

The V and J genes are TRBV7-9 and TRBJ1-3; D call uncertain. V dropped 1 base and J dropped 0 bases, with 7 bases sitting between them. The CDR3 sequence is 15 residues long. Per the germline V gene, CDR1 is SEHNR and CDR2 is FQNEAQ (reference sequence). CDR3 protein: CASSLGTHSGNTIYF. DNA of the CDR3: TGTGCCAGCAGCTTAGGGACCCACTCTGGAAACACCATATATTTT.

This clonotype has a count of ten or more. The chain has TRBV21-1 and TRBJ2-7; no check of the table's D call, TRBD2, against the DNA was made. TRBV21-1 is an annotated pseudogene. This CDR3 spans 14 amino acids. The CDR3 region has the DNA TGTGCCAGCAGCAGCCCATCCTCCAGCAACGAGCAGTACTTC. This gives the protein CASSSPSSSNEQYF.

This clonotype was counted between two and nine times. The gene calls are TRBV11-2 and TRBJ1-1, with 7 bases lining up with TRBD1. The CDR3 is made up of 14 amino acids. From germline, CDR1 is SGHAT and CDR2 FQNNGV. V dropped 3 bases and J dropped 11; count of bases not matched to a gene: 12. CDR3 DNA: TGTGCCAGCAGCTTTACTGACAGGGAGCTAAGGGCTTTCTTT. This translates into CASSFTDRELRAFF.

This clonotype was counted only a few times. V gene TRBV7-9 combines with J gene TRBJ2-3, with a possible D match to TRBD2 (6 bases). Germline V gene lookup returns CDR1 SEHNR and CDR2 FQNEAQ (reference sequence). This CDR3 has 16 amino acids. The V gene lost 7 bases and the J gene lost 0 bases, with 17 bases spanning the gap. The CDR3 DNA reads TGTGCCAGCACCTCCCTTGGGGGGACTAGCACAGATACGCAGTATTTT. Translated: CASTSLGGTSTDTQYF.